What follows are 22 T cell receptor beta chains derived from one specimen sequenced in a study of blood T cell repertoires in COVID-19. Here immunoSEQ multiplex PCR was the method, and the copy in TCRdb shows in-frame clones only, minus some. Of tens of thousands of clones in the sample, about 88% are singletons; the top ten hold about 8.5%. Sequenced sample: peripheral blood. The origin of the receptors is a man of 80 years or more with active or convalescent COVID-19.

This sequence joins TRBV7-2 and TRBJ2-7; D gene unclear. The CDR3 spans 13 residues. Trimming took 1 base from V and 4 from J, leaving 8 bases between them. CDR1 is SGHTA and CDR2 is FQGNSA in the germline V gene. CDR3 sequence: CASSLGWAYEQYV. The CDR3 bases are TGTGCCAGCAGCTTAGGGTGGGCGTACGAGCAGTACGTC.

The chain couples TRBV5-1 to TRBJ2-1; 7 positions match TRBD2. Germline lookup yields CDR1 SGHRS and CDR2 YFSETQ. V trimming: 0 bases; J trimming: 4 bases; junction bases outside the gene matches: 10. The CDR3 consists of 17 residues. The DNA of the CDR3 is TGCGCCAGCAGCTTGGGGGACTACTACTCGAATTACAATGAGCAGTTCTTC. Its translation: CASSLGDYYSNYNEQFF.

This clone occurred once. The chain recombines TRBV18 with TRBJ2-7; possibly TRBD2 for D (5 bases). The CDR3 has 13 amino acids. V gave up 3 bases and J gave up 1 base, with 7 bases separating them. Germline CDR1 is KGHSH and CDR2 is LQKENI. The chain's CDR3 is CASSPGRSYEQYV. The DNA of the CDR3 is TGTGCCAGCTCACCTGGGAGATCCTACGAGCAGTACGTC.

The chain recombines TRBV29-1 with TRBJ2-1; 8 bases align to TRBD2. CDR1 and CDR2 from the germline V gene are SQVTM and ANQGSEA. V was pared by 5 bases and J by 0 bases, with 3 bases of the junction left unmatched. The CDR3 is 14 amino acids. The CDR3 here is CSVLLAASYNEQFF. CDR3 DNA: TGCAGCGTTCTACTAGCGGCCTCCTACAATGAGCAGTTCTTC.

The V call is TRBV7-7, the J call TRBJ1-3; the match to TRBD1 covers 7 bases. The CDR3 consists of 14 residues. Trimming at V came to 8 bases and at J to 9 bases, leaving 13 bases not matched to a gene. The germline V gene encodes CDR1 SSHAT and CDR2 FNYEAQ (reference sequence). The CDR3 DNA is TGTGCCAGCTCCCTGCGACAGGGTGTTAGCACCATATATTTT. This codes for CASSLRQGVSTIYF.

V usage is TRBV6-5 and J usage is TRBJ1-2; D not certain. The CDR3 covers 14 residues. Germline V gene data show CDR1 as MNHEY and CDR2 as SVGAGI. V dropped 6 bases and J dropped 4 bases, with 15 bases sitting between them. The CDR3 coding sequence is TGTGCCAGCAGGAGGTGGGAGTCAGGCTATGGCTACACCTTC. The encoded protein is CASRRWESGYGYTF.

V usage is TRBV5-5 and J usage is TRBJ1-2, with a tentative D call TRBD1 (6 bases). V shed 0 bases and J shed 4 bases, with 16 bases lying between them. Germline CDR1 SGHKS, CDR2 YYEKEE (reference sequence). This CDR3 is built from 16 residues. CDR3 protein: CASSLEYWGQAYGYTF. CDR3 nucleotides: TGTGCCAGCAGCTTGGAGTATTGGGGACAAGCCTATGGCTACACCTTC.

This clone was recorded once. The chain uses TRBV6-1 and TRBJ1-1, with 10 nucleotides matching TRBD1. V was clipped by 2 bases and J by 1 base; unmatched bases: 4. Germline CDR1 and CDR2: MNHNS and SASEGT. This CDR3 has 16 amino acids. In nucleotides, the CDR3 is TGTGCCAGCAGTGAAATGGGGGACAGGGGGAACACTGAAGCTTTCTTT. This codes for CASSEMGDRGNTEAFF.

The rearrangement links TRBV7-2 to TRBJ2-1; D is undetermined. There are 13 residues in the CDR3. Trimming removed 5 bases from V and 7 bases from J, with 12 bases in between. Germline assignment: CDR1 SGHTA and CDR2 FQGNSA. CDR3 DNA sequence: TGTGCCAGCAGCCCCTTCCTCAGGAATGAGCAGTTCTTC. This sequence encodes CASSPFLRNEQFF.

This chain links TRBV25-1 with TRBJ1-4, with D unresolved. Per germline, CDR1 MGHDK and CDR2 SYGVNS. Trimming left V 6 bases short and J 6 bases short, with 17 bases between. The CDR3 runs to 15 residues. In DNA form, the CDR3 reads TGTGCCAGCAGACCAAGCGGTGGACGGGATGAAAAACTGTTTTTT. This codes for CASRPSGGRDEKLFF. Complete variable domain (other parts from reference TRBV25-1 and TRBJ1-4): EADIYQTPRYLVIGTGKKITLECSQTMGHDKMYWYQQDPGMELHLIHYSYGVNSTEKGDLSSESTVSRIRTEHFPLTLESARPSHTSQYLCASRPSGGRDEKLFFGSGTQLSVL.

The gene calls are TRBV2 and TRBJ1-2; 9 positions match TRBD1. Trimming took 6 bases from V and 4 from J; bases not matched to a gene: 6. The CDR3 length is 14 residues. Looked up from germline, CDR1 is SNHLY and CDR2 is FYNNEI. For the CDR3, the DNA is TGTGCCAGCAGACCCGGACAGGGGTTCTATGGCTACACCTTC. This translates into CASRPGQGFYGYTF.

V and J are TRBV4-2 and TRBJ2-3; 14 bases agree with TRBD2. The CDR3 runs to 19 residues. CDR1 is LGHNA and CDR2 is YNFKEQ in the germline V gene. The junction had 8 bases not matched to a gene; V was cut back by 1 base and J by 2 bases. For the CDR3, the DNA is TGTGCCAGCAGCCAAGCCCGCCCGGGACTAGCGGGAGCCACAGATACGCAGTATTTT. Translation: CASSQARPGLAGATDTQYF.

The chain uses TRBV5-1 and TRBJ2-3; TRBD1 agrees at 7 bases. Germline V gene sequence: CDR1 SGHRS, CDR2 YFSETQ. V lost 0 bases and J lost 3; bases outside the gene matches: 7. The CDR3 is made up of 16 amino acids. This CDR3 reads CASSLGQGFVTDTQYF. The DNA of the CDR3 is TGCGCCAGCAGCTTGGGACAGGGCTTCGTAACAGATACGCAGTATTTT.

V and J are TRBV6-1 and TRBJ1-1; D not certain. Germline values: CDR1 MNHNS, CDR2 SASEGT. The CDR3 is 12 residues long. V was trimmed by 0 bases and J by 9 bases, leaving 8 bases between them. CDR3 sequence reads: CASSEAGRKAFF. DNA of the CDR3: TGTGCCAGCAGTGAAGCGGGCAGAAAAGCTTTCTTT.

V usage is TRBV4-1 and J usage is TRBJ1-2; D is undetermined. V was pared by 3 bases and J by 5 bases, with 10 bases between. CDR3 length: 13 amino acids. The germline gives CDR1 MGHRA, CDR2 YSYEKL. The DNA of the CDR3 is TGCGCCAGCAGCCAGCGGGAGAATTATGGCTACACCTTC. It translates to CASSQRENYGYTF.

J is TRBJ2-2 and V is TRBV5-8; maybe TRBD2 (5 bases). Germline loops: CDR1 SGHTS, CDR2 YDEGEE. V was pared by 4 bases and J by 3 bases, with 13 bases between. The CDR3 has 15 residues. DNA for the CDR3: TGTGCCAGCAGCCTCCTGAGGGTATACACCGGGGAGCTGTTTTTT. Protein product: CASSLLRVYTGELFF.

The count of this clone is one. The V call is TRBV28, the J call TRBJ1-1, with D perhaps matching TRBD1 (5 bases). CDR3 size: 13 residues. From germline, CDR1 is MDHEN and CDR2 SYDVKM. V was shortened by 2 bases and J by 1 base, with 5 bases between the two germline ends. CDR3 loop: CASSLTGNTEAFF. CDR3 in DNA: TGTGCCAGCAGTTTAACAGGGAACACTGAAGCTTTCTTT.

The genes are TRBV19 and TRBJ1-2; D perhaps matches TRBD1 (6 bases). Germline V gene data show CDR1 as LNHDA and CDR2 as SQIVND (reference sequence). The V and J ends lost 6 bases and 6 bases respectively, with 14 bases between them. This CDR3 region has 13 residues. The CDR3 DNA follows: TGTGCCAGTAGCTTTCTGGACAGTCATGGCTACACCTTC. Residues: CASSFLDSHGYTF.

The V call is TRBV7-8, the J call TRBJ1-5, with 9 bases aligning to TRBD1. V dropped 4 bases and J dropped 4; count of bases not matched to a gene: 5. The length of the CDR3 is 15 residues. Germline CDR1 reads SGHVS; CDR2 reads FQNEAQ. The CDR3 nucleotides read TGTGCCAGCAGCTCAGGACAGGGGCTTAATCAGCCCCAGCATTTT. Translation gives CASSSGQGLNQPQHF.

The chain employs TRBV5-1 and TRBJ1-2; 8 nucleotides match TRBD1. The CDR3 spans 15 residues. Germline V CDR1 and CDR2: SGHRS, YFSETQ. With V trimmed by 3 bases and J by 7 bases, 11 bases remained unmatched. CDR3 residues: CASSWTGPPPGGYTF. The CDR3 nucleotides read TGCGCCAGCAGCTGGACAGGGCCGCCCCCGGGTGGCTACACCTTC.

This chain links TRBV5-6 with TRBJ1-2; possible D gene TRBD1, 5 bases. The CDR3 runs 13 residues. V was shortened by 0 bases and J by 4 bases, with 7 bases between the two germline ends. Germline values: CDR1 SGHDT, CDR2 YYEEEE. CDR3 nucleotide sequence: TGTGCCAGCAGCTTGGCAGGGTCCTATGGCTACACCTTC. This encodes CASSLAGSYGYTF.

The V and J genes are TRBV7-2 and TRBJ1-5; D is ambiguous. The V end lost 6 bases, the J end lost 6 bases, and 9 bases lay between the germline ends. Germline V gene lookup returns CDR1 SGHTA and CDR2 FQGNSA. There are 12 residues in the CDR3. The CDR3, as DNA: TGTGCCAGCAGTTCTACAGCTCAGCCCCAGCATTTT. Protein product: CASSSTAQPQHF. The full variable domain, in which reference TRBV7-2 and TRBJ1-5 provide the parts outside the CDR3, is GAGVSQSPSNKVTEKGKDVELRCDPISGHTALYWYRQSLGQGLEFLIYFQGNSAPDKSGLPSDRFSAERTGGSVSTLTIQRTQQEDSAVYLCASSSTAQPQHFGDGTRLSIL.